This TCR beta chain was found in a study of T cell repertoires and Cas9 in healthy adults. Study details: Characterization of SpCas9-reactive CD4 and CD8 T cells covered multi-effector potency, cytotoxicity and lineage.

Sequenced by immunoSEQ multiplex PCR; TCRdb stores in-frame clones only, minus some. The profile shows more than 20,000 clones, less than 95% of them singletons. The CDR3 spans 18 residues. V lost 3 bases and J lost 0; bases outside the gene matches: 11. CDR1 ENHRY and CDR2 SYGVKD come from the germline V gene. The sequence came from a human donor in good health. The gene calls are TRBV10-3 and TRBJ2-7; 10 nucleotides align to TRBD2. Sequencing was performed on CD4+ effector T cells (CD127+, CD25-, CD137-, CD154-) from PBMCs; culture status not recorded. CDR3 residues: CAISEYRSGGGPSYEQYF. The CDR3, as DNA: TGTGCCATCAGTGAATATAGAAGCGGGGGGGGACCCTCCTACGAGCAGTACTTC.